This is a list of T cell receptor beta chains from one sample in a study of CD8 T cells in ankylosing spondylitis. TCRdb re-called the 5' RACE reads through MiXCR, storing one row per CDR3 protein. The sample carries around 91,000 distinct CDR3 sequences, roughly 10% recorded once. The sequenced sample consisted of blood, either unsorted or a sorted T cell fraction (not recorded which). All receptors come from a male donor with ankylosing spondylitis. Both conserved end residues are part of each CDR3. A D gene is named only where the DNA matches it firmly. Part of the rows lack a size; the others show once, few, many or a class for expanded clones.

D gene: TRBD1; clone size: few; V gene: TRBV7-9; J gene: TRBJ1-6; CDR3 protein: CASSSGGTGGNNSPLHF; CDR3 DNA: TGTGCCAGCAGCTCGGGAGGGACAGGGGGAAATAATTCACCCCTCCACTTT
D gene: NA; clone size: many; V gene: TRBV12-5; J gene: TRBJ1-1; CDR3 protein: CASGPGRNEAFF; CDR3 DNA: TGTGCTAGTGGTCCAGGGCGGAATGAAGCTTTCTTT
D gene: TRBD2; clone size: few; V gene: TRBV18; J gene: TRBJ2-1; CDR3 protein: CASSFSSGSAGNEQFF; CDR3 DNA: TGTGCCAGCTCATTCTCTAGCGGGAGCGCTGGGAATGAGCAGTTCTTC
D gene: NA; clone size: once; V gene: TRBV27; J gene: TRBJ2-3; CDR3 protein: CASSFWRAADTQYF; CDR3 DNA: TGTGCCAGCAGTTTTTGGCGGGCCGCAGATACGCAGTATTTT
D gene: NA; clone size: many; V gene: TRBV5-6; J gene: TRBJ1-1; CDR3 protein: CASSLYEGLRGTEAFF; CDR3 DNA: TGTGCCAGCAGCTTGTACGAAGGCTTAAGAGGGACTGAAGCTTTCTTT
D gene: NA; clone size: many; V gene: TRBV10-3; J gene: TRBJ2-1; CDR3 protein: CAISTLRDSYNEQFF; CDR3 DNA: TGTGCCATCAGTACTCTCAGGGACTCCTACAATGAGCAGTTCTTC
D gene: NA; clone size: NA; V gene: TRBV10-3; J gene: TRBJ2-7; CDR3 protein: CAISEKEGYEQYF; CDR3 DNA: TGTGCCATCAGTGAGAAGGAGGGTTACGAGCAGTACTTC
D gene: TRBD1; clone size: NA; V gene: TRBV6-1; J gene: TRBJ1-2; CDR3 protein: CAGNRGTTNYGYTF; CDR3 DNA: TGTGCCGGCAACAGGGGCACCACTAACTATGGCTACACCTTC
D gene: NA; clone size: few; V gene: TRBV13; J gene: TRBJ2-2; CDR3 protein: CASSQRVGELFF; CDR3 DNA: TGTGCCAGCAGCCAAAGGGTCGGGGAGCTGTTTTTT
D gene: TRBD1; clone size: many; V gene: TRBV29-1; J gene: TRBJ1-1; CDR3 protein: CSGDRVVTEAFF; CDR3 DNA: TGCAGCGGCGACAGGGTGGTCACTGAAGCTTTCTTT
D gene: NA; clone size: NA; V gene: TRBV6-5; J gene: TRBJ2-7; CDR3 protein: CASSYEDTLTYEQYF; CDR3 DNA: TGTGCCAGCAGTTACGAGGACACGCTGACCTACGAGCAGTACTTC
D gene: NA; clone size: few; V gene: TRBV11-2; J gene: TRBJ2-2; CDR3 protein: CASSLGQPGELFF; CDR3 DNA: TGTGCCAGCAGCTTGGGCCAACCCGGGGAGCTGTTTTTT
D gene: TRBD2; clone size: NA; V gene: TRBV4-2; J gene: TRBJ2-1; CDR3 protein: CASAGDYNEQFF; CDR3 DNA: TGTGCGTCGGCGGGAGATTACAATGAGCAGTTCTTC
D gene: NA; clone size: NA; V gene: TRBV2; J gene: TRBJ1-1; CDR3 protein: CASNRWATEAFF; CDR3 DNA: TGTGCCAGCAATCGGTGGGCCACTGAAGCTTTCTTT
D gene: NA; clone size: NA; V gene: TRBV11-2; J gene: TRBJ2-1; CDR3 protein: CASSISRRDYSPSSYNEQFF; CDR3 DNA: TGTGCCAGCAGTATCTCCAGGAGGGATTACTCTCCGAGCTCCTACAATGAGCAGTTCTTC
D gene: NA; clone size: few; V gene: TRBV15; J gene: TRBJ2-3; CDR3 protein: CATEGGLVDTQYF; CDR3 DNA: TGTGCCACCGAAGGGGGTTTAGTAGATACGCAGTATTTT
D gene: NA; clone size: few; V gene: TRBV5-6; J gene: TRBJ2-1; CDR3 protein: CASSFALADSYNEQFF; CDR3 DNA: TGTGCCAGCAGCTTTGCACTAGCTGACTCCTACAATGAGCAGTTCTTC
D gene: TRBD2; clone size: NA; V gene: TRBV15; J gene: TRBJ2-1; CDR3 protein: CATSRDRREGSYNEQFF; CDR3 DNA: TGTGCCACCAGCAGAGATCGACGGGAGGGCTCCTACAATGAGCAGTTCTTC
D gene: NA; clone size: many; V gene: TRBV5-1; J gene: TRBJ1-1; CDR3 protein: CASRDSLTEAFF; CDR3 DNA: TGCGCCAGCAGGGATTCGCTAACTGAAGCTTTCTTT
D gene: NA; clone size: many; V gene: TRBV7-9; J gene: TRBJ1-6; CDR3 protein: CASSSDNSSPLHF; CDR3 DNA: TGTGCCAGCAGCTCAGACAATAGTTCACCCCTCCACTTT
D gene: TRBD1; clone size: NA; V gene: TRBV4-2; J gene: TRBJ2-2; CDR3 protein: CASSRDRVSGELYF; CDR3 DNA: TGTGCCAGCAGCCGGGACAGGGTTTCCGGGGAGCTGTATTTT
D gene: NA; clone size: NA; V gene: TRBV19; J gene: TRBJ1-1; CDR3 protein: CASSIKAGRELTEAFF; CDR3 DNA: TGTGCCAGTAGTATTAAGGCAGGGCGAGAATTAACTGAAGCTTTCTTT
D gene: TRBD2; clone size: NA; V gene: TRBV5-8; J gene: TRBJ2-7; CDR3 protein: CASSLALREGLLEQYF; CDR3 DNA: TGTGCCAGCAGCTTGGCCTTGCGGGAGGGCCTCCTCGAGCAGTACTTC
D gene: TRBD2; clone size: many; V gene: TRBV29-1; J gene: TRBJ2-1; CDR3 protein: CSDISTSGRSLYNEQFF; CDR3 DNA: TGCAGCGACATTTCAACTAGCGGGAGGTCCTTATACAATGAGCAGTTCTTC
D gene: NA; clone size: few; V gene: TRBV3-1; J gene: TRBJ2-1; CDR3 protein: CASSQDSGTYNEQFF; CDR3 DNA: TGTGCCAGCAGCCAAGATAGCGGCACCTACAATGAGCAGTTCTTC